The 28 T cell receptor beta chains listed next were all sequenced from one sample in a study of blood T cell repertoires in COVID-19. Data came from immunoSEQ multiplex PCR; TCRdb stores just in-frame clones and leaves some out. The table includes about 74,000 clones, 70% to 90% detected once. Sample: peripheral blood. The receptors come from a man in his sixties or seventies with acute or convalescent COVID-19.

In its sample, this clone was seen a few times. V is TRBV29-1 and J is TRBJ1-5; D is uncertain. CDR3 size: 13 residues. Germline CDR1 is SQVTM and CDR2 is ANQGSEA. Trimming shortened V by 1 base and J by 6 bases, and 10 bases separated the two germline ends. The CDR3 here is CSVEVRAGQPQHF. CDR3 nucleotide sequence: TGCAGCGTTGAAGTGAGGGCGGGTCAGCCCCAGCATTTT.

The genes are TRBV6-5 and TRBJ2-7, with TRBD2 identical over 10 bases. Germline lookup yields CDR1 MNHEY and CDR2 SVGAGI. CDR3 length: 14 residues. Germline trimming cut 6 bases from V and 1 base from J; bases unmatched to any gene: 3. CDR3 nucleotide sequence: TGTGCCAGCAGGGGACTAGCGCCTTCCTACGAGCAGTACTTC. Its protein is CASRGLAPSYEQYF.

The chain carries TRBV2 and TRBJ1-4; TRBD1 might be the D (5 bases). The CDR3 covers 13 residues. Trimming stripped 7 bases from V and 2 bases from J, with 8 bases between. Germline lookup yields CDR1 SNHLY and CDR2 FYNNEI. CDR3 sequence: CASNTGTNEKLFF. The CDR3 DNA is TGTGCCAGCAATACAGGCACTAATGAAAAACTGTTTTTT.

The V and J genes are TRBV28 and TRBJ2-1; D possibly corresponds to TRBD1 (5 bases). The germline V and J ends were trimmed by 5 bases and 9 bases, with 14 bases remaining between them. Germline CDR1 and CDR2: MDHEN and SYDVKM. The CDR3 is made up of 13 amino acids. CDR3 amino acids: CASSPTRGAEQFF. Here the CDR3 DNA reads TGTGCCAGCAGTCCGACAAGGGGTGCTGAGCAGTTCTTC.

This chain links TRBV5-6 with TRBJ2-7; 11 nucleotides agree with TRBD2. In germline, CDR1 is SGHDT, CDR2 YYEEEE. The CDR3 covers 15 residues. V shed 0 bases and J 3 bases; nucleotides not matched to a gene: 2. The CDR3 DNA sequence: TGTGCCAGCAGCTTGGTAGCGGGAGGGAACTACGAGCAGTACTTC. Amino acid sequence: CASSLVAGGNYEQYF.

The chain is built from TRBV27 and TRBJ1-5, with D tentatively TRBD1 (5 bases). Germline V CDR1 and CDR2: MNHEY, SMNVEV (reference sequence). The V gene lost 7 bases and the J gene lost 6 bases, with 16 bases spanning the gap. The CDR3 contains 14 residues. CDR3 in amino acids: CASNLRGSSQPQHF. The DNA of the CDR3 is TGTGCCAGCAACCTTAGGGGTTCGAGTCAGCCCCAGCATTTT.

There are a few counts of this clone. The chain has TRBV5-1 and TRBJ1-6; no clear D gene. The CDR3 loop spans 14 amino acids. Deletions cut 2 bases from V and 8 bases from J, with 11 bases between. From germline, CDR1 is SGHRS and CDR2 YFSETQ. CDR3 in amino acids: CASSFRGNDSPLHF. The CDR3 region has the DNA TGCGCCAGCAGCTTTAGAGGAAATGATTCACCCCTCCACTTT.

This clone has only one observation. The genes are TRBV6-2 or TRBV6-3 and TRBJ2-7, with 9 bases that match TRBD2. The CDR3 spans 16 residues. The germline V gene encodes CDR1 MNHEY and CDR2 SVGEGT. The junction had 7 bases not matched to a gene; V was cut back by 2 bases and J by 2 bases. Here the CDR3 DNA reads TGTGCCAGCAGTTACGGAGGTGCGGGGGGGACCTACGAGCAGTACTTC. Its protein product is CASSYGGAGGTYEQYF.

This clone showed up just a few times. The CDR3 DNA follows: TGTGCCAGCAGCCAAGACGGAAGCGGCAATGAGCAGTTCTTC. It codes for CASSQDGSGNEQFF. This chain connects TRBV4-2 to TRBJ2-1, with D perhaps TRBD2 (5 bases). The CDR3 is 14 amino acids. V was shortened by 0 bases and J by 6 bases, with 9 bases between the two germline ends. Looked up from germline, CDR1 is LGHNA and CDR2 is YNFKEQ.

The genes are TRBV18 and TRBJ2-3; maybe TRBD2 (6 bases). CDR3 size: 20 residues. V was cut by 2 bases and J by 1 base, with 25 bases left in between. Germline V CDR1 and CDR2: KGHSH, LQKENI. CDR3 in DNA: TGTGCCAGCTCACCAAGGATGGGCGGCGGGGCCGGGACCGGCACAGATACGCAGTATTTT. Protein: CASSPRMGGGAGTGTDTQYF.

This rearrangement joins TRBV4-3 to TRBJ1-1; D remains unclear. The CDR3 spans 15 residues. V lost 0 bases to trimming and J lost 1 base, with 9 bases between them. CDR1 and CDR2 from the germline V gene are LGHNA and YSLEER. This CDR3 reads CASSQDLVWNTEAFF. CDR3 coding DNA: TGCGCCAGCAGCCAAGACCTCGTATGGAACACTGAAGCTTTCTTT.

V gene TRBV27 combines with J gene TRBJ1-4; D call uncertain. Germline V lookup: CDR1 MNHEY, CDR2 SMNVEV (reference sequence). V was clipped by 2 bases and J by 0 bases, with 10 bases between them. This CDR3 has 16 amino acids. The CDR3, as DNA: TGTGCCAGCAGTTTAAGCCCGAGCGCAACTAATGAAAAACTGTTTTTT. Amino acid sequence: CASSLSPSATNEKLFF.

The chain couples TRBV7-6 to TRBJ2-5, with 12 bases fitting TRBD2. Germline trimming cut 4 bases from V and 2 bases from J; bases unmatched to any gene: 5. Germline-derived CDR1 and CDR2 are SGHVS and FNYEAQ. This CDR3 has 16 residues. CDR3 loop: CASSSLAGGVQETQYF. DNA for the CDR3: TGTGCCAGCAGCTCCCTAGCGGGGGGGGTACAAGAGACCCAGTACTTC.

The rearrangement uses TRBV18 and TRBJ2-7, with 7 bases identical to TRBD1. Germline loops: CDR1 KGHSH, CDR2 LQKENI. Germline trimming cut 3 bases from V and 5 bases from J; bases unmatched to any gene: 10. The CDR3 totals 15 residues. CDR3 bases: TGTGCCAGCTCACCTCCAACCGGGACAGTAAACGAGCAGTACTTC. Amino acid sequence: CASSPPTGTVNEQYF.

This chain links TRBV15 with TRBJ2-1, with a possible D match to TRBD2 (6 bases). The length of the CDR3 is 13 residues. Looked up from germline, CDR1 is LNHNV and CDR2 is YYDKDF (reference sequence). The V end was cut by 1 base, the J end by 12 bases, with 13 bases between. DNA of the CDR3: TGTGCCACCAGCAGAGCAAGACTAGTGGGGCAGTTCTTC. It specifies CATSRARLVGQFF.

J is TRBJ1-2 and V is TRBV5-1; possible D gene TRBD1, 6 bases. Trimming removed 5 bases from V and 0 bases from J, with 11 bases in between. CDR3 length equals 14 residues. Germline values: CDR1 SGHRS, CDR2 YFSETQ. CDR3 in amino acids: CASRDSQANYGYTF. CDR3 DNA sequence: TGCGCCAGCAGGGACAGCCAAGCTAACTATGGCTACACCTTC.

V and J are TRBV4-3 and TRBJ2-4; tentatively, D is TRBD1 (7 bases). Germline V lookup: CDR1 LGHNA, CDR2 YSLEER. The CDR3 contains 17 residues. V lost 0 bases, J lost 6 bases, and 18 bases lay in between. Here the CDR3 reads CASSQDWGDRVLNIQYF. The CDR3 DNA reads TGCGCCAGCAGCCAAGATTGGGGGGACAGAGTACTAAACATTCAGTACTTC.

This rearrangement joins TRBV2 to TRBJ1-2; tentatively, D is TRBD1 (5 bases). The CDR3 loop spans 15 amino acids. V lost 2 bases and J 8 bases, leaving 18 bases between the germline ends. The germline CDR1 and CDR2 sequences are SNHLY and FYNNEI. CDR3 nucleotide sequence: TGTGCCAGCAGTGAATACCCACGCAGGGAGGACGGCTACACCTTC. Its translation: CASSEYPRREDGYTF.

The chain recombines TRBV28 with TRBJ2-7, with 10 bases fitting TRBD1. The CDR3 is 15 amino acids. Germline V lookup: CDR1 MDHEN, CDR2 SYDVKM. The junction had 12 bases not matched to a gene; V was cut back by 6 bases and J by 7 bases. The CDR3, as DNA: TGTGCCAGCAGGGGGGGGGACAGGGGAGTTTCGGAGCAGTACTTC. Its translation: CASRGGDRGVSEQYF.

This clone was counted once. J is TRBJ2-2 and V is TRBV2; 13 nucleotides agree with TRBD2. Germline loops: CDR1 SNHLY, CDR2 FYNNEI. CDR3 length: 15 amino acids. Trimming removed 4 bases from V and 8 bases from J; junction bases left unmatched: 4. The CDR3 region has the DNA TGTGCCAGCAGTGGACTAGCGGGAGGTCGGGGGGAGCTGTTTTTT. This sequence encodes CASSGLAGGRGELFF.

The V and J genes are TRBV20-1 and TRBJ2-3; D call uncertain. The CDR3 loop spans 11 amino acids. CDR1 is DFQATT, CDR2 SNEGSKA, per germline (reference sequence). The V and J ends lost 5 bases and 6 bases respectively, with 9 bases between them. This CDR3 reads CSASPLDTQYF. For the CDR3, the DNA is TGCAGTGCTTCCCCATTGGATACGCAGTATTTT.

This rearrangement joins TRBV9 to TRBJ2-1, with 7 bases aligning to TRBD2. The CDR3 is 15 amino acids. The germline V gene encodes CDR1 SGDLS and CDR2 YYNGEE. V shed 0 bases and J 10 bases; nucleotides not matched to a gene: 10. Here the CDR3 DNA reads TGTGCCAGCAGCGTAGCTACAACGGGAGGAGGCGAGCAGTTCTTC. This encodes CASSVATTGGGEQFF.

This chain joins TRBV7-2 and TRBJ2-6; D not resolved. Germline CDR1 is SGHTA and CDR2 is FQGNSA. Trimming took 5 bases from V and 0 from J, leaving 8 bases between them. The CDR3 is made up of 15 amino acids. The CDR3 sequence: CASSPNFSGANVLTF. The CDR3 DNA reads as TGTGCCAGCAGCCCTAATTTCTCTGGGGCCAACGTCCTGACTTTC.

The V and J genes are TRBV4-1 and TRBJ2-6; weak D call: TRBD2 (6 bases). This CDR3 has 19 amino acids. The germline CDR1 and CDR2 sequences are MGHRA and YSYEKL. Trimming pared 4 bases from V and 0 bases from J, leaving 19 bases between. CDR3 loop: CASSPRFDSGSSGANVLTF. DNA of the CDR3: TGCGCCAGCAGCCCGCGTTTCGATAGCGGATCCTCTGGGGCCAACGTCCTGACTTTC.

The genes are TRBV7-6 and TRBJ1-1; D might be TRBD1 (5 bases). Per the germline V gene, CDR1 is SGHVS and CDR2 is FNYEAQ. The V gene lost 3 bases and the J gene lost 8 bases, with 7 bases spanning the gap. The CDR3 contains 11 residues. The CDR3 here is CASSFRQEAFF. CDR3 nucleotides: TGTGCCAGCAGCTTCCGACAGGAAGCTTTCTTT.

V gene TRBV19 combines with J gene TRBJ1-3; 8 nucleotides match TRBD1. CDR1 LNHDA and CDR2 SQIVND come from the germline V gene (reference sequence). This CDR3 has 18 residues. Germline trimming cut 7 bases from V and 0 bases from J; bases unmatched to any gene: 14. DNA for the CDR3: TGTGCCAGTACAGGGGGCAGAGGACGGACGAGCTCTGGAAACACCATATATTTT. Translation gives CASTGGRGRTSSGNTIYF.

V usage is TRBV7-3 and J usage is TRBJ2-3; D is ambiguous. CDR1 and CDR2 (germline): SGHTA, FQGTGA. V gave up 5 bases and J gave up 5 bases, with 8 bases separating them. The CDR3 spans 12 residues. CDR3 in amino acids: CASSPPGDTQYF. Written as DNA, the CDR3 is TGTGCCAGCAGCCCCCCGGGAGATACGCAGTATTTT.

The chain combines TRBV14 with TRBJ1-2; 8 bases are a match to TRBD1. The ends lost 1 base at V and 7 bases at J; junction bases unmatched: 11. The CDR3 length is 16 residues. Germline V gene sequence: CDR1 SGHDN, CDR2 FVKESK. The CDR3 DNA is TGTGCCAGCAGCCAAGTCCTCCAGGGGGCGATTAGTGGCTACACCTTC. Translation gives CASSQVLQGAISGYTF. Looking up the rest from reference TRBV14 and TRBJ1-2 gives the full variable domain: EAGVTQFPSHSVIEKGQTVTLRCDPISGHDNLYWYRRVMGKEIKFLLHFVKESKQDESGMPNNRFLAERTGGTYSTLKVQPAELEDSGVYFCASSQVLQGAISGYTFGSGTRLTVV.